The 4 T cell receptor beta chains presented below share a single source sample, sequenced in a study of T cell responses to AZD1222 COVID-19 vaccine. This table comes from immunoSEQ multiplex PCR, and its TCRdb copy is limited to in-frame clones, with some not included. The repertoire holds about 120,000 clones, with roughly 88% as singletons. Material: peripheral blood, obtained on day 0 of AZD1222 vaccination. All receptors derive from an adult in good health.

This chain joins TRBV15 and TRBJ1-5; D unresolved. Germline CDR1 is LNHNV and CDR2 is YYDKDF (reference sequence). The CDR3 runs 15 residues. The V end lost 1 base, the J end lost 1 base, and 8 bases lay between the germline ends. Written as DNA, the CDR3 is TGTGCCACCAGCAGAGGATCTCAAAGCAATCAGCCCCAGCATTTT. This codes for CATSRGSQSNQPQHF.

The V gene is TRBV7-9, the J gene TRBJ1-4; D perhaps matches TRBD1 (5 bases). Germline V lookup: CDR1 SEHNR, CDR2 FQNEAQ (reference sequence). V lost 5 bases, J lost 1 base, and 14 bases lay in between. The CDR3 has 16 residues. In DNA, the CDR3 is TGTGCCAGCAGCCCGGGGACTGCGGGAACTAATGAAAAACTGTTTTTT. This encodes CASSPGTAGTNEKLFF.

This sequence joins TRBV5-1 and TRBJ2-7; weak D call: TRBD2 (6 bases). V was clipped by 2 bases and J by 4 bases, with 13 bases between them. CDR1 SGHRS and CDR2 YFSETQ come from the germline V gene. The CDR3 is 14 amino acids. The CDR3 loop reads CASSLRGEVYEQYF. The CDR3, as DNA: TGCGCCAGCAGCTTACGCGGGGAGGTTTACGAGCAGTACTTC. The full variable domain, with the rest looked up from reference TRBV5-1 and TRBJ2-7, is KAGVTQTPRYLIKTRGQQVTLSCSPISGHRSVSWYQQTPGQGLQFLFEYFSETQRNKGNFPGRFSGRQFSNSRSEMNVSTLELGDSALYLCASSLRGEVYEQYFGPGTRLTVT.

The chain recombines TRBV6-5 with TRBJ1-4, with D uncertain. V was trimmed by 1 base and J by 5 bases, leaving 8 bases between them. The length of the CDR3 is 14 residues. Germline V gives CDR1 MNHEY, CDR2 SVGAGI. Here the CDR3 DNA reads TGTGCCAGCAGTTACTATGGTCGGAATGAAAAACTGTTTTTT. The encoded protein is CASSYYGRNEKLFF.